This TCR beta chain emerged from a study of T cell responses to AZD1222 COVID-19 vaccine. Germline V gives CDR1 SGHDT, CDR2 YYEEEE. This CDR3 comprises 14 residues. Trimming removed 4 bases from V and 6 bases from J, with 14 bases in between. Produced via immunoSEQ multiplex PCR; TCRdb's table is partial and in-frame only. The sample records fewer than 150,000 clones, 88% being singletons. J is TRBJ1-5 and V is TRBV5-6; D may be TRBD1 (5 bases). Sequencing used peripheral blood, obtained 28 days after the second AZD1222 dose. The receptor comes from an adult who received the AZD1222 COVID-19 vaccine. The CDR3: CASSPTGKAQPQHF. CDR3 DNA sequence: TGTGCCAGCAGCCCCACAGGAAAGGCTCAGCCCCAGCATTTT.